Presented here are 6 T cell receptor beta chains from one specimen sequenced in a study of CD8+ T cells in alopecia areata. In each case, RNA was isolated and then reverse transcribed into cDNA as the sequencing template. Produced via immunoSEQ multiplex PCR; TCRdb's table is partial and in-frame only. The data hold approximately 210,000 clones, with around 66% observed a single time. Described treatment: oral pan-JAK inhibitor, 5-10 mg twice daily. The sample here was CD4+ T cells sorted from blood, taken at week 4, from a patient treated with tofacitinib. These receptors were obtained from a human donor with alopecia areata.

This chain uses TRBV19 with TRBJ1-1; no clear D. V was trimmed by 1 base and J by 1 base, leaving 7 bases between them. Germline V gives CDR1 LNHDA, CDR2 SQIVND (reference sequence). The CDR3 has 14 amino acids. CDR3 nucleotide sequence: TGTGCCAGTAGTATAGTCCGGGGGAACACTGAAGCTTTCTTT. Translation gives CASSIVRGNTEAFF.

The CDR3 nucleotides are TGTGCCATCAGTGAAGCGGGACAGGGTAACTATGGCTACACCTTC. Translating it yields CAISEAGQGNYGYTF. The V gene is TRBV10-3, the J gene TRBJ1-2; 9 bases are a match to TRBD1. J gave up 1 base and V 3 bases, and 3 bases lay outside the gene matches. Germline assignment: CDR1 ENHRY and CDR2 SYGVKD. CDR3 length: 15 residues.

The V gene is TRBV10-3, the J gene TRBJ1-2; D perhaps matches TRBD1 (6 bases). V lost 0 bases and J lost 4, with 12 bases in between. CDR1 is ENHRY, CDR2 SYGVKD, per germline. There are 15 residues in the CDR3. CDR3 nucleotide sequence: TGTGCCATCAGTGAGTCAGGGGGGATCTTCTATGGCTACACCTTC. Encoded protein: CAISESGGIFYGYTF.

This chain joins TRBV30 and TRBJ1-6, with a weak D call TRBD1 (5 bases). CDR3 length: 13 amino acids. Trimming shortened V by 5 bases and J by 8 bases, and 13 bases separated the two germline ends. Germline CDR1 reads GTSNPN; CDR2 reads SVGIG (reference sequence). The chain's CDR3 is CAWATRADSPLHF. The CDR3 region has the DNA TGTGCCTGGGCCACCAGGGCGGATTCACCCCTCCACTTT.

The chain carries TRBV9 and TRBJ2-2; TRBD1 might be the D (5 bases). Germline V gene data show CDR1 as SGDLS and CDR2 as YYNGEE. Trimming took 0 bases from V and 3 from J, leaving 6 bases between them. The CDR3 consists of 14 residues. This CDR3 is CASSVGQHTGELFF. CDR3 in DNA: TGTGCCAGCAGCGTAGGACAGCACACCGGGGAGCTGTTTTTT.

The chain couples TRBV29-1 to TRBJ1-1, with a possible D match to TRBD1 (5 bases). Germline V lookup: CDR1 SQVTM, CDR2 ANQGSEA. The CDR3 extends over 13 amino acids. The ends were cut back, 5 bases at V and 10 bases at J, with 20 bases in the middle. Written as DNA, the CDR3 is TGCAGCGTTTCGACAGTCCGCCGTTTGGCAGCTTTCTTT. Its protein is CSVSTVRRLAAFF. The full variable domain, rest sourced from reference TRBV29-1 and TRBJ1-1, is SAVISQKPSRDICQRGTSLTIQCQVDSQVTMMFWYRQQPGQSLTLIATANQGSEATYESGFVIDKFPISRPNLTFSTLTVSNMSPEDSSIYLCSVSTVRRLAAFFGQGTRLTVV.